The clone carrying this T cell receptor (beta chain) was found a few times. Its specificity is unknown. PBMCs came from around 10 ml fresh peripheral blood. The record originates from a study of T cells in Graves' hyperthyroidism and ophthalmopathy. Study background: Upon initial diagnosis and before any treatment, peripheral blood was collected. Study-wide results and limits: Before onset, ophthalmopathy was predicted by the model a median 6.5 months earlier.

The germline V gene encodes CDR1 MNHEY and CDR2 SVGAGI. With 2 bases clipped from V and 2 bases from J, the junction kept 19 bases outside the gene matches. CDR3 size: 21 residues. Amplified TCR beta CDR3 regions derived from RNA transcripts. A first-round RT-PCR of the TCR CDR3 used the HTBI primer set. MiXCR, run by TCRdb on the multiplex PCR reads, gives a single entry per CDR3 protein. Counted here are 400,000 or so distinct CDR3 sequences, over 12% occurring once; the ten biggest clones make up 25% to 30%. The chain joins TRBV6-5 to TRBJ2-4, with 9 bases matching TRBD1. This sequence was found in a man between 45 and 60 years old with Graves' ophthalmopathy. The sequenced material came from blood. The CDR3 nucleotides are TGTGCCAGCAGTTACCACAGGACAGGGGCCGCAAGCTTCCTAACCAAAAACATTCAGTACTTC. Amino acids: CASSYHRTGAASFLTKNIQYF.